This T cell receptor (beta chain) was recorded in a study of radiation and T cells in renal cell carcinoma. Whole-study context: Nephrectomy followed 15 Gy stereotactic body radiation by 4 weeks. The study, taken as a whole, reports: From baseline, blood top tumor clonotypes peaked at 2 weeks post-radiation.

Data came from immunoSEQ multiplex PCR; TCRdb stores just in-frame clones and leaves some out. Of 65,000 to 80,000 clones in the sample, 86% were seen once. This clone appeared once. The antigen is unknown. V lost 6 bases and J lost 1, with 12 bases in between. This CDR3 is built from 14 residues. Germline assignment: CDR1 MNHEY and CDR2 SVGAGI. Time point noted: blood 2 weeks post-SBRT. Documented treatment: 15 Gy SBRT to primary tumor, nephrectomy 4 weeks later. This TCR was sampled from a woman in her forties or fifties with renal cell carcinoma. The rearrangement joins TRBV6-5 to TRBJ2-5, with D tentatively TRBD2 (5 bases). The source was blood, collected from a patient whose treatment included radiotherapy and nephrectomy. CDR3 coding DNA: TGTGCCAGCAGGCTTAGAGGGCTCCAAGAGACCCAGTACTTC. This sequence encodes CASRLRGLQETQYF.